The 8 T cell receptor beta chains presented below share a single source sample, sequenced in a study of T and B cells in COVID-19 patients. Multiplex PCR with BIOMED2 TRB-A/B primer pools amplified TRB rearrangements. MiXCR was run by TCRdb on the multiplex PCR reads, yielding one entry per CDR3 protein. Among 20,000 to 30,000 distinct CDR3 sequences listed, 30% to 35% were seen once. From blood, about 250-500 ng of genomic DNA served as TRB template. The sample consisted of blood. Source of these receptors: a human donor who had recovered from COVID-19.

The genes are TRBV6-1 and TRBJ1-3; D is uncertain. Trimming removed 1 base at V and 0 bases at J, with 4 bases between. The CDR3 spans 14 residues. Germline V gene data show CDR1 as MNHNS and CDR2 as SASEGT. CDR3 DNA sequence: TGTGCCAGCAGTGAAGGTAGCTCTGGAAACACCATATATTTT. Translating gives CASSEGSSGNTIYF.

This chain joins TRBV30 and TRBJ2-1; TRBD2 aligns across 10 bases. Germline CDR1 reads GTSNPN; CDR2 reads SVGIG (reference sequence). This CDR3 has 15 residues. The trim removed 5 bases at V and 2 bases at J, leaving 6 bases unmatched. The CDR3 DNA sequence: TGTGCCTGGGAAGAGCTAGCGGGAGCCTACAATGAGCAGTTCTTC. This encodes CAWEELAGAYNEQFF.

The genes are TRBV18 and TRBJ1-1, with 8 bases fitting TRBD1. Germline loops: CDR1 KGHSH, CDR2 LQKENI. The ends lost 3 bases at V and 0 bases at J; junction bases unmatched: 0. The CDR3 spans 14 residues. As DNA, the CDR3 is TGTGCCAGCTCACCGACAGGGGTGAACACTGAAGCTTTCTTT. Translated, it gives CASSPTGVNTEAFF. Filled out from reference TRBV18 and TRBJ1-1, the complete variable domain reads NAGVMQNPRHLVRRRGQEARLRCSPMKGHSHVYWYRQLPEEGLKFMVYLQKENIIDESGMPKERFSAEFPKEGPSILRIQQVVRGDSAAYFCASSPTGVNTEAFFGQGTRLTVV.

With regard to this clonotype: An end of the junction does not agree with germline; a read error may underlie this. The chain links TRBV6-2 or TRBV6-3 to TRBJ2-3; 7 nucleotides align to TRBD2. CDR3 size: 16 residues. From germline, CDR1 is MNHEY and CDR2 SVGEGT. The DNA of the CDR3 is TGTGCCAGCACCCCCCCGGGGCTAGCGGCCACAGATTCGCAGTATTTT. It codes for CASTPPGLAATDSQYF.

This clonotype is classed as medium-sized. V gene TRBV29-1 combines with J gene TRBJ1-2, with a tentative D call TRBD1 (6 bases). This CDR3 has 11 residues. Deletions cut 6 bases from V and 6 bases from J, with 11 bases between. Germline V gene data show CDR1 as SQVTM and CDR2 as ANQGSEA. This CDR3 reads CSVAGQNGYTF. In DNA, the CDR3 is TGCAGCGTCGCCGGACAGAATGGCTACACCTTC.

V gene TRBV6-1 combines with J gene TRBJ1-1, with TRBD1 as a possible D gene (5 bases). The CDR3 sequence is 16 residues long. V was clipped by 2 bases and J by 4 bases, with 17 bases between them. Germline loops: CDR1 MNHNS, CDR2 SASEGT. The CDR3 region is CASSEIGGKGVTEAFF. DNA for the CDR3: TGTGCCAGCAGTGAAATCGGGGGAAAAGGGGTCACTGAAGCTTTCTTT.

This clonotype was recorded at least ten times. The rearrangement joins TRBV19 to TRBJ1-2; 8 nucleotides line up with TRBD1. The CDR3 runs 14 residues. J gave up 4 bases and V 3 bases, and 4 bases lay outside the gene matches. CDR1 LNHDA and CDR2 SQIVND come from the germline V gene (reference sequence). CDR3 nucleotides: TGTGCCAGTAGTATCCGGGACAGGCTCTATGGCTACACCTTC. Encoded protein: CASSIRDRLYGYTF. The variable domain in full, with the rest retrieved from reference TRBV19 and TRBJ1-2, is DGGITQSPKYLFRKEGQNVTLSCEQNLNHDAMYWYRQDPGQGLRLIYYSQIVNDFQKGDIAEGYSVSREKKESFPLTVTSAQKNPTAFYLCASSIRDRLYGYTFGSGTRLTVV.

The chain employs TRBV6-2 or TRBV6-3 and TRBJ2-1; TRBD1 is a possible D gene (5 bases). CDR3 length equals 13 residues. Germline CDR1 reads MNHEY; CDR2 reads SVGEGT. The V gene lost 6 bases and the J gene lost 6 bases, with 12 bases spanning the gap. CDR3 coding DNA: TGTGCCAGCAGCCAGGGCCTGCTCAATGAGCAGTTCTTC. This gives the protein CASSQGLLNEQFF.